This TCR beta chain was captured in a study of identifying expanded T cells in peripheral blood. Study results and limitations: Variance in clone template counts between roughly two-week samples significantly increased with total template count across all healthy donors. Over two and four weeks, about 15 and 18 clones changed, versus around 1.3 between replicates.

Collection occurred without any documented infections or immune events in donors. The method was immunoSEQ multiplex PCR; TCRdb's version includes in-frame clones alone and lacks a portion of them. This table holds about 130,000 clones, 75% to 90% found once. V was pared by 1 base and J by 0 bases, with 11 bases between. From germline, CDR1 is SGHRS and CDR2 YFSETQ. The CDR3 contains 16 residues. Concerning this clone: Its antigen is undetermined.

The receptor was derived from a person aged 18 to 75 in good health. The chain employs TRBV5-1 and TRBJ1-3; the D gene is possibly TRBD1 (6 bases). Specimen: blood. CDR3: CASSLWAGASGNTIYF. CDR3 nucleotides: TGCGCCAGCAGCTTGTGGGCAGGGGCCTCTGGAAACACCATATATTTT. Based on the CDR3 plus reference TRBV5-1 and TRBJ1-3, the full variable domain is KAGVTQTPRYLIKTRGQQVTLSCSPISGHRSVSWYQQTPGQGLQFLFEYFSETQRNKGNFPGRFSGRQFSNSRSEMNVSTLELGDSALYLCASSLWAGASGNTIYFGEGSWLTVV.